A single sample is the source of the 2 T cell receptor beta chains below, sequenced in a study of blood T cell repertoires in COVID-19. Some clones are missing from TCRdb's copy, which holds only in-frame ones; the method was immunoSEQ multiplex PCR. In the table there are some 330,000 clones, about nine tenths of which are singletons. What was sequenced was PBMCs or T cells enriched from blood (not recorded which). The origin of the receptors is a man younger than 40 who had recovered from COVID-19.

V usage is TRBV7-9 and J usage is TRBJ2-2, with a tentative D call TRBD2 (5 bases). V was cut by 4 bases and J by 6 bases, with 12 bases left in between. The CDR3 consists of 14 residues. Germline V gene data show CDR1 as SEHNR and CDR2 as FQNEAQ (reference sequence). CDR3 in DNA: TGTGCCAGCAGCTCCCGGTCCGGGGCCGGGGAGCTGTTTTTT. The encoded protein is CASSSRSGAGELFF. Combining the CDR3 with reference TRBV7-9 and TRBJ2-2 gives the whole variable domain DTGVSQNPRHKITKRGQNVTFRCDPISEHNRLYWYRQTLGQGPEFLTYFQNEAQLEKSRLLSDRFSAERPKGSFSTLEIQRTEQGDSAMYLCASSSRSGAGELFFGEGSRLTVL.

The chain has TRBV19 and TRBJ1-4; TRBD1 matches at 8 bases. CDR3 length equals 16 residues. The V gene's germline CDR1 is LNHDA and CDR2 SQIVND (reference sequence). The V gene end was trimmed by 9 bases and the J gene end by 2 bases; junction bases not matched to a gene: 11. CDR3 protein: CASAPGGLGTNEKLFF. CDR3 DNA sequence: TGTGCCAGCGCCCCAGGGGGCTTAGGCACTAATGAAAAACTGTTTTTT. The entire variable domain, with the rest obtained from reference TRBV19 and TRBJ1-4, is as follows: DGGITQSPKYLFRKEGQNVTLSCEQNLNHDAMYWYRQDPGQGLRLIYYSQIVNDFQKGDIAEGYSVSREKKESFPLTVTSAQKNPTAFYLCASAPGGLGTNEKLFFGSGTQLSVL.